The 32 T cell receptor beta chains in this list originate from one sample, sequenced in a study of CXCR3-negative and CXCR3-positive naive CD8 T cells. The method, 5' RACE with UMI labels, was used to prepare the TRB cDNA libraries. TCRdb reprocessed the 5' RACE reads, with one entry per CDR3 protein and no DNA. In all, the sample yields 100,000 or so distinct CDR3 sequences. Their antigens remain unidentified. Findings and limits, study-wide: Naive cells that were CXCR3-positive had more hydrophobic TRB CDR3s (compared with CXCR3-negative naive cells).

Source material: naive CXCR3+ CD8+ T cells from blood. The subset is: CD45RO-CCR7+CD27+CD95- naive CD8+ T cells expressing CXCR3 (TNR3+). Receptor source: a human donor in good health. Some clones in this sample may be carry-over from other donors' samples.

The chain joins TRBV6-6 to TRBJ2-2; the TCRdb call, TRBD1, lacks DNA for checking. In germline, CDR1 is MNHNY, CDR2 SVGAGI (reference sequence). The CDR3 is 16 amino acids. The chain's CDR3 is CASTLRGRVNTGELFF.

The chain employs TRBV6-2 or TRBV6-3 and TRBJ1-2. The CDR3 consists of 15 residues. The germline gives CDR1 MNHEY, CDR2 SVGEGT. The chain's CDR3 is CASCIPGLRYYGYTF.

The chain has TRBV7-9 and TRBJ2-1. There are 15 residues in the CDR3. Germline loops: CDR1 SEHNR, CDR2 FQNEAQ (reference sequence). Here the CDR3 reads CASSLRTFSYNEQFF.

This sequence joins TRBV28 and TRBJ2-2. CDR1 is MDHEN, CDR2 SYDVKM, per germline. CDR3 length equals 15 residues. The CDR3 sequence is CASSSRLADTGELFF.

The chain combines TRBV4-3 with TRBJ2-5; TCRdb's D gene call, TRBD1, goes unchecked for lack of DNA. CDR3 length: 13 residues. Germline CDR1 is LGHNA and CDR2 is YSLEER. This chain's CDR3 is CASSQGGWETQYF.

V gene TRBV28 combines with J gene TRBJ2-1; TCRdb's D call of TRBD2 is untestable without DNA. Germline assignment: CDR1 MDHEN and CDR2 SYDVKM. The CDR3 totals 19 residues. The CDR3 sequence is CATRGVGLAGGPAYNEQFF.

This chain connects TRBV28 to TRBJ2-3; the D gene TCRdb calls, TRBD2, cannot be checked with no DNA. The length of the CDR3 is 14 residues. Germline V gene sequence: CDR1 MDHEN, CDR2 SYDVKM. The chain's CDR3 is CASNPGGPGDTQYF.

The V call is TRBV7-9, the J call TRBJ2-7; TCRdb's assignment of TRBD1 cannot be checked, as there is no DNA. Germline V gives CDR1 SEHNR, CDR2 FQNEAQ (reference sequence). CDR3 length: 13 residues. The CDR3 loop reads CASSGQSSYEQYF.

The CDR3 region is CASSSTSGGYEQYF. The gene calls are TRBV6-2 or TRBV6-3 and TRBJ2-7; TCRdb's D call of TRBD2 is untestable without DNA. The CDR3 runs 14 residues. Per germline, CDR1 MNHEY and CDR2 SVGEGT.

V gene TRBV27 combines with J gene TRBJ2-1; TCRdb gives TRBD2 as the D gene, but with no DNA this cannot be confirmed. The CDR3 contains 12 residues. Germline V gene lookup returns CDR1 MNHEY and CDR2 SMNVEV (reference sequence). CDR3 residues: CASGEGYNEQFF.

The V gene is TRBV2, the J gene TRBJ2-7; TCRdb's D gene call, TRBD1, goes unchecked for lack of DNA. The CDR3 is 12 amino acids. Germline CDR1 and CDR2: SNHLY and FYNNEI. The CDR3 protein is CASSEALLVAGF.

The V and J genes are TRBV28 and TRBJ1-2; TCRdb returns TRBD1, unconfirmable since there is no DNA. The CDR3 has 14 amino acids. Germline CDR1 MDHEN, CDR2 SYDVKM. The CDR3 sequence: CASRDWTGLYGYTF.

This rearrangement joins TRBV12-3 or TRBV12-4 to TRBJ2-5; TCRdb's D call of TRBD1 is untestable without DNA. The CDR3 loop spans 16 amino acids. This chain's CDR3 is CASSFLRTGFLQTQYF.

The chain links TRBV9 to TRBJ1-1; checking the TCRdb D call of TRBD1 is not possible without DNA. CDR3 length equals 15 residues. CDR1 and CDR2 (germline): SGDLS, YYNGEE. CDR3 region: CASSVEGEPNTEAFF.

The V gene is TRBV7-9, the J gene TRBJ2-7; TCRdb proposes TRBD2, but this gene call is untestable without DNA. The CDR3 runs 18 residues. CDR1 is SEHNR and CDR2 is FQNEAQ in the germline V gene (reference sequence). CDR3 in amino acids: CASSLSVRTSGDTYEQYF. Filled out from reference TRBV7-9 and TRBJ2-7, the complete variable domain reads DTGVSQNPRHKITKRGQNVTFRCDPISEHNRLYWYRQTLGQGPEFLTYFQNEAQLEKSRLLSDRFSAERPKGSFSTLEIQRTEQGDSAMYLCASSLSVRTSGDTYEQYFGPGTRLTVT.

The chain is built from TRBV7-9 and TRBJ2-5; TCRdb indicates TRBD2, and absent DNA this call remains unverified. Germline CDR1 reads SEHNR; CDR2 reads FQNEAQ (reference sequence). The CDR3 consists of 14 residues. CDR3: CASSFSAGQETQYF.

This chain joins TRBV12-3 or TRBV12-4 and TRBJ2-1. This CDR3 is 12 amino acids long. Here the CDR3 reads CASSLFRGEQFF.

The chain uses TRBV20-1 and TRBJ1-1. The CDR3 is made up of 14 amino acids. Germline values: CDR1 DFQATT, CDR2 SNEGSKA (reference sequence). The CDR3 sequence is CSARDTTANTEAFF.

The CDR3 is CSASQGLNQPQHF. The V gene is TRBV29-1, the J gene TRBJ1-5; TCRdb gives TRBD1 as the D gene, but with no DNA this cannot be confirmed. Germline CDR1 reads SQVTM; CDR2 reads ANQGSEA. The CDR3 runs to 13 residues.

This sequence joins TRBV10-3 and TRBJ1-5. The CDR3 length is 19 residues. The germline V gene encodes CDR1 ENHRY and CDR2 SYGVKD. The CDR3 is CAISDPFLPGREGNQPQHF.

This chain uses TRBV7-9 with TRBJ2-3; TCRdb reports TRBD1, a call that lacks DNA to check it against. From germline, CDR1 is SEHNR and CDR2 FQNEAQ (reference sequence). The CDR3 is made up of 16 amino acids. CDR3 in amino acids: CASSLRGGRDTDTQYF.

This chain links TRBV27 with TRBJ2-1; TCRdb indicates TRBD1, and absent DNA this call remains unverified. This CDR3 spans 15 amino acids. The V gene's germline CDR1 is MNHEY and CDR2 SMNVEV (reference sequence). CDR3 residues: CASSLGEGFSNEQFF.

The CDR3 sequence: CASSLNPDRGRSTDTQYF. The V and J genes are TRBV28 and TRBJ2-3; TCRdb picks TRBD1, but there is no DNA to check that call. The CDR3 covers 18 residues. Germline assignment: CDR1 MDHEN and CDR2 SYDVKM.

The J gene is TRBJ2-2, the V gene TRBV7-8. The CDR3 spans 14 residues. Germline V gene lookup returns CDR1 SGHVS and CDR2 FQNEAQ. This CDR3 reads CASSLAGANGELFF.

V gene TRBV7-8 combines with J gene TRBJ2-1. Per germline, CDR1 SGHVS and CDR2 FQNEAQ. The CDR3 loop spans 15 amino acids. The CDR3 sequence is CASSLGPTALDEQFF. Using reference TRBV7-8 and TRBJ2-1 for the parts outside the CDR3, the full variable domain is GAGVSQSPRYKVAKRGQDVALRCDPISGHVSLFWYQQALGQGPEFLTYFQNEAQLDKSGLPSDRFFAERPEGSVSTLKIQRTQQEDSAVYLCASSLGPTALDEQFFGPGTRLTVL.

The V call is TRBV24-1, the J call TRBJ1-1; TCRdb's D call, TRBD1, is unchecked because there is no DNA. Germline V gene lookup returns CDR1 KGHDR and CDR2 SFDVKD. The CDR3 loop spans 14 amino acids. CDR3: CATSDGDSPTEAFF.

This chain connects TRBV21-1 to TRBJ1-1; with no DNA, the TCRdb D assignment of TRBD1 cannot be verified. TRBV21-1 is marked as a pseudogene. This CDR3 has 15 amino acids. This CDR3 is CASSKHQGRNTEAFF.

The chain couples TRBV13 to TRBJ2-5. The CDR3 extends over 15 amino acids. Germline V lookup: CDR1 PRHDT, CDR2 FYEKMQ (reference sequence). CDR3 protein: CASSPPLGTEETQYF.

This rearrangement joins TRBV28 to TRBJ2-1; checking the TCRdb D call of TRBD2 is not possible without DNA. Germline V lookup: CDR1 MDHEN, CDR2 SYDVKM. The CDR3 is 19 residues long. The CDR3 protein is CASSLGLRSGRDTRHEQFF.

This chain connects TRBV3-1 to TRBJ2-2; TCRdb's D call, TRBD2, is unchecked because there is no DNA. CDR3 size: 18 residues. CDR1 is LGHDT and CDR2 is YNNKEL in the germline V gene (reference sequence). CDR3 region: CASSQVSRLAGDTGELFF.

CDR3 amino acids: CASSPTLASQETQYF. The V call is TRBV28, the J call TRBJ2-5; as DNA is missing, the TRBD2 call by TCRdb cannot be tested. This CDR3 has 15 amino acids. The germline gives CDR1 MDHEN, CDR2 SYDVKM. The full variable domain, with the rest looked up from reference TRBV28 and TRBJ2-5, is DVKVTQSSRYLVKRTGEKVFLECVQDMDHENMFWYRQDPGLGLRLIYFSYDVKMKEKGDIPEGYSVSREKKERFSLILESASTNQTSMYLCASSPTLASQETQYFGPGTRLLVL.

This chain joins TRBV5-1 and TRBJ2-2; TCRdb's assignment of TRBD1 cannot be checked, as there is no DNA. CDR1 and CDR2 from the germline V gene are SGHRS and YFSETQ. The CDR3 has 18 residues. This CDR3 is CASSLKPTDRLRTGELFF.